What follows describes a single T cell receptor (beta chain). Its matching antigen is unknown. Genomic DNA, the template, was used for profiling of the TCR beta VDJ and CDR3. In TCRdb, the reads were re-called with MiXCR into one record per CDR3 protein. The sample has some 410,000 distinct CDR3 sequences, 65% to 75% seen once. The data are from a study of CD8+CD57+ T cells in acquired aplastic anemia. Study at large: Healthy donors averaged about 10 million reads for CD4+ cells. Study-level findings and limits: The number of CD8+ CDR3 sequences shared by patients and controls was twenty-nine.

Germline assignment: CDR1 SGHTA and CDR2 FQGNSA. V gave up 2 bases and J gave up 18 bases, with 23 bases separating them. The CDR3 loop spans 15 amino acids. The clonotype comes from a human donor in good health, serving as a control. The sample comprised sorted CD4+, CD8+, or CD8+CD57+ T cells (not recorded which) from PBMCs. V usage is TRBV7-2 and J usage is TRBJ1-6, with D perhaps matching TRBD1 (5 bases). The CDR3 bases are TGTGCCAGCAGCTTAACCGACAGCGCAAGGATTCACCCCCACTTT. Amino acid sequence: CASSLTDSARIHPHF. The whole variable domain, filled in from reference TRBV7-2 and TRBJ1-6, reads GAGVSQSPSNKVTEKGKDVELRCDPISGHTALYWYRQSLGQGLEFLIYFQGNSAPDKSGLPSDRFSAERTGGSVSTLTIQRTQQEDSAVYLCASSLTDSARIHPHFGNGTRLTVT.